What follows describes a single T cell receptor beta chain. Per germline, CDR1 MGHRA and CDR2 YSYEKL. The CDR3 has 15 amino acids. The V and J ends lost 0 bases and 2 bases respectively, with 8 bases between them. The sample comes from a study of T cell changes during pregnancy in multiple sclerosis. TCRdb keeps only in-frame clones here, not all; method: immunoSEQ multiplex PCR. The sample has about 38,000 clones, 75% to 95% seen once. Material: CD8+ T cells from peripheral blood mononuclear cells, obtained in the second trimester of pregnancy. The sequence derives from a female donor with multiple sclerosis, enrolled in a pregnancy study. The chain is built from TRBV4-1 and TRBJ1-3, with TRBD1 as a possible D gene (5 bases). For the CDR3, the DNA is TGCGCCAGCAGCCAAGATCGACAGCCTGGAAACACCATATATTTT. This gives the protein CASSQDRQPGNTIYF.